This TCR beta chain is from a study of type 1 regulatory T cells. At the level of the study: An in vitro protocol generated T-allo10, a Tr1-enriched, alloantigen-specific CD4 T cell product. The study's findings and limits: Type 1 regulatory T cells had a more restricted TCR repertoire than non-type 1 regulatory T cells.

TCRdb used MiXCR to reprocess the reads, holding one entry per CDR3 protein. In the table there are about 60,000 distinct CDR3 sequences, around 49% of which are singletons. Germline CDR1 reads MNHEY; CDR2 reads SVGEGT. CDR3 size: 15 residues. V was shortened by 6 bases and J by 0 bases, with 11 bases between the two germline ends. Concerning this clonotype itself: The antigen remains unidentified.

Sequences were obtained from cultured non-Tr1 T cells, either the whole culture or a sorted T cell fraction (not recorded which). This sequence was found in a human donor in good health. V gene TRBV6-2 or TRBV6-3 combines with J gene TRBJ2-2; D tentatively reads TRBD1 or TRBD2 (5 bases each). CDR3 DNA: TGTGCCAGCAGAGGGACGGGTACGAACACCGGGGAGCTGTTTTTT. Amino acid sequence: CASRGTGTNTGELFF.